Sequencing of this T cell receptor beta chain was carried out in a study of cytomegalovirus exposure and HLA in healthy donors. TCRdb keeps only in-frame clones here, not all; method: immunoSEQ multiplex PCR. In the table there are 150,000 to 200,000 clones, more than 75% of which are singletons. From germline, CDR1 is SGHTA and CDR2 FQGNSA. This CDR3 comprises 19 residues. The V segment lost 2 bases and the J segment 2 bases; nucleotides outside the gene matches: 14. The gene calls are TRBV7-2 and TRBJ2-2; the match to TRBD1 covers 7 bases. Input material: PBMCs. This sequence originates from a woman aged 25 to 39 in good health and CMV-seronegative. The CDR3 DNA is TGTGCCAGCAGCTTAATCATCCGCCTGGGACAGCTCAACACCGGGGAGCTGTTTTTT. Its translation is CASSLIIRLGQLNTGELFF.